Following are 24 T cell receptor beta chains from one sample sequenced in a study of blood T cell repertoires in COVID-19. Assay used: immunoSEQ multiplex PCR; TCRdb lists only in-frame clones, some missing. The sample holds 72,000 or so clones, approximately 86% seen once. The sample consisted of peripheral blood. All receptors derive from a woman in her sixties or seventies with acute or convalescent COVID-19.

The V call is TRBV29-1, the J call TRBJ2-5; 9 bases match TRBD2. The V gene's germline CDR1 is SQVTM and CDR2 ANQGSEA. The V and J ends lost 2 bases and 5 bases, in that order; junction bases with no gene match: 9. There are 15 residues in the CDR3. The CDR3 DNA sequence: TGCAGCGTTGAATTTCTGCGGGGGGGCCGGGAGACCCAGTACTTC. This codes for CSVEFLRGGRETQYF. Using reference TRBV29-1 and TRBJ2-5 for the parts outside the CDR3, the full variable domain is SAVISQKPSRDICQRGTSLTIQCQVDSQVTMMFWYRQQPGQSLTLIATANQGSEATYESGFVIDKFPISRPNLTFSTLTVSNMSPEDSSIYLCSVEFLRGGRETQYFGPGTRLLVL.

The chain joins TRBV5-1 to TRBJ2-7, with 10 nucleotides matching TRBD1. The trim removed 2 bases at V and 5 bases at J, leaving 10 bases unmatched. CDR1 and CDR2 from the germline V gene are SGHRS and YFSETQ. This CDR3 has 16 amino acids. The CDR3 protein is CASSFQTGGLVDEQYF. DNA of the CDR3: TGCGCCAGCAGCTTTCAGACAGGGGGCTTGGTAGACGAGCAGTACTTC.

The chain combines TRBV4-1 with TRBJ1-2, with a tentative D call TRBD1 (6 bases). CDR3 length: 18 amino acids. V was trimmed by 0 bases and J by 4 bases, leaving 21 bases between them. From germline, CDR1 is MGHRA and CDR2 YSYEKL. In nucleotides, the CDR3 is TGCGCCAGCAGCCAAGATTTTATGTTTGGACAGCTTATCTATGGCTACACCTTC. Protein sequence: CASSQDFMFGQLIYGYTF.

This sequence joins TRBV2 and TRBJ2-3, with D possibly TRBD1 on 5 matching bases. This CDR3 is 15 amino acids long. Germline V gives CDR1 SNHLY, CDR2 FYNNEI. Between the trimmed V and J ends, which lost 4 bases and 2 bases, there was a span of 13 bases. CDR3: CASSATGTSTDTQYF. In DNA, the CDR3 is TGTGCCAGCAGTGCCACAGGCACCTCCACAGATACGCAGTATTTT. Full variable domain (remainder filled in from reference TRBV2 and TRBJ2-3): EPEVTQTPSHQVTQMGQEVILRCVPISNHLYFYWYRQILGQKVEFLVSFYNNEISEKSEIFDDQFSVERPDGSNFTLKIRSTKLEDSAMYFCASSATGTSTDTQYFGPGTRLTVL.

V is TRBV10-3 and J is TRBJ2-4, with 15 positions matching TRBD2. J was trimmed by 15 bases and V by 6 bases; bases with no gene match: 9. Germline CDR1 ENHRY, CDR2 SYGVKD. The CDR3 has 14 amino acids. CDR3 coding DNA: TGTGCCATCAGAAGGACTAGCGGGGGGGCTGGTTTGTACTTC. It encodes CAIRRTSGGAGLYF.

This rearrangement joins TRBV21-1 to TRBJ2-1; TRBD1 is the table's D call and was not checked against the DNA. TRBV21-1 is given as a pseudogene. This CDR3 is 15 amino acids long. The CDR3 protein is CASSKGQVSNNEQFF. In DNA form, the CDR3 reads TGTGCCAGCAGCAAAGGACAGGTCTCTAACAATGAGCAGTTCTTC.

The V call is TRBV9, the J call TRBJ1-3, with D hard to call. The CDR3 has 15 amino acids. From germline, CDR1 is SGDLS and CDR2 YYNGEE. V was shortened by 0 bases and J by 0 bases, with 7 bases between the two germline ends. CDR3 amino acids: CASSVGQASGNTIYF. The CDR3, as DNA: TGTGCCAGCAGCGTAGGGCAGGCCTCTGGAAACACCATATATTTT.

This CDR3 is CASSLTLYSGLRNTGELFF. In DNA, the CDR3 is TGTGCCAGCAGCTTAACGCTCTATAGTGGACTCCGGAACACCGGGGAGCTGTTTTTT. The chain uses TRBV7-7 and TRBJ2-2, with a tentative D call TRBD2 (5 bases). This CDR3 has 19 amino acids. With 2 bases removed from V and 1 base from J, the gap between germline ends came to 20 bases. Germline V CDR1 and CDR2: SSHAT, FNYEAQ (reference sequence).

The rearrangement joins TRBV9 to TRBJ2-1, with 10 bases identical to TRBD2. This CDR3 is built from 15 residues. Germline loops: CDR1 SGDLS, CDR2 YYNGEE. V gave up 1 base and J gave up 6 bases; unmatched junction bases: 4. The CDR3, as DNA: TGTGCCAGCAGCGTACTAGCGGGGGCGACCAATGAGCAGTTCTTC. Amino acids: CASSVLAGATNEQFF.

CDR3 sequence: CASSERGGPGELFF. The CDR3 coding sequence is TGTGCCAGCAGTGAACGGGGGGGGCCCGGGGAGCTGTTTTTT. The chain joins TRBV2 to TRBJ2-2; 8 bases are shared with TRBD2. The CDR3 is 14 residues long. Losses at the gene ends were 2 bases for V and 6 bases for J; bases not matched to a gene: 2. CDR1 SNHLY and CDR2 FYNNEI come from the germline V gene.

The chain combines TRBV4-2 with TRBJ2-5; 9 nucleotides agree with TRBD2. The CDR3 has 16 amino acids. Germline values: CDR1 LGHNA, CDR2 YNFKEQ. V was pared by 0 bases and J by 5 bases, with 7 bases of the junction left unmatched. The CDR3 reads CASSQDRPSGVETQYF. CDR3 DNA sequence: TGTGCCAGCAGCCAAGATCGGCCTAGCGGGGTCGAGACCCAGTACTTC.

This chain links TRBV7-9 with TRBJ1-6; 7 bases align to TRBD1. Per the germline V gene, CDR1 is SEHNR and CDR2 is FQNEAQ (reference sequence). The length of the CDR3 is 14 residues. Trimming at V came to 5 bases and at J to 9 bases, leaving 7 bases not matched to a gene. CDR3 DNA: TGTGCCAGCAGCCAAGGGGGCCTGAGTTCACCCCTCCACTTT. Protein: CASSQGGLSSPLHF.

This clone appeared once. The junction departs from germline at one end; a sequencing error may be responsible. The J gene is TRBJ2-7, the V gene TRBV6-1; no clear D gene. This CDR3 has 11 residues. Germline CDR1 MNHNS, CDR2 SASEGT. The CDR3 DNA follows: TGTGCCAGCAGTGATTCCTACGATCAGTACTTC. Translated: CASSDSYDQYF.

The genes are TRBV6-5 and TRBJ1-4; D unresolved. The germline V gene encodes CDR1 MNHEY and CDR2 SVGAGI. This CDR3 is built from 14 residues. Trimming pared 6 bases from V and 0 bases from J, leaving 8 bases between. CDR3 residues: CASRVRATNEKLFF. CDR3 nucleotide sequence: TGTGCCAGCAGGGTGAGGGCAACTAATGAAAAACTGTTTTTT.

This chain uses TRBV27 with TRBJ2-7, with a weak D call TRBD1 (6 bases). Germline V gene data show CDR1 as MNHEY and CDR2 as SMNVEV (reference sequence). The CDR3 extends over 13 amino acids. Trimming stripped 6 bases from V and 8 bases from J, with 17 bases between. The CDR3 region is CASRNRVPTKQYF. The CDR3 DNA follows: TGTGCCAGCAGAAACAGGGTACCTACGAAGCAGTACTTC.

This clone was observed a handful of times. The rearrangement uses TRBV28 and TRBJ1-1; 8 bases fit TRBD1. CDR3 length equals 15 residues. V shed 5 bases, J shed 3 bases, and the junction held 8 bases outside the gene matches. In germline, CDR1 is MDHEN, CDR2 SYDVKM. The CDR3 protein is CASSTRTGLDTEAFF. Here the CDR3 DNA reads TGTGCCAGCAGTACAAGGACAGGGTTGGACACTGAAGCTTTCTTT.

This rearrangement joins TRBV19 to TRBJ1-4, with 8 bases fitting TRBD1. Germline CDR1 is LNHDA and CDR2 is SQIVND (reference sequence). V lost 4 bases, J lost 7 bases, and 5 bases stayed unmatched. The CDR3 covers 14 residues. The CDR3 spells CASSTDRVGEKLFF. The DNA of the CDR3 is TGTGCCAGTAGTACGGACAGGGTCGGTGAAAAACTGTTTTTT.

The J gene is TRBJ2-6, the V gene TRBV6-5; D is undetermined. The CDR3 is 13 amino acids. The V and J ends lost 8 bases and 0 bases respectively, with 5 bases between them. Per the germline V gene, CDR1 is MNHEY and CDR2 is SVGAGI. The CDR3 bases are TGTGCCAGCCGGAGCTCTGGGGCCAACGTCCTGACTTTC. Its protein is CASRSSGANVLTF.

The chain uses TRBV28 and TRBJ2-2; perhaps TRBD2 as D (5 bases). Germline V gene lookup returns CDR1 MDHEN and CDR2 SYDVKM. Trimming pared 2 bases from V and 8 bases from J, leaving 6 bases between. The CDR3 totals 12 residues. In DNA, the CDR3 is TGTGCCAGCAGTTTAGGACTGGGGGAGCTGTTTTTT. Translated: CASSLGLGELFF. Looking up the rest from reference TRBV28 and TRBJ2-2 gives the full variable domain: DVKVTQSSRYLVKRTGEKVFLECVQDMDHENMFWYRQDPGLGLRLIYFSYDVKMKEKGDIPEGYSVSREKKERFSLILESASTNQTSMYLCASSLGLGELFFGEGSRLTVL.

The V gene is TRBV5-1, the J gene TRBJ2-3; perhaps TRBD1 as D (5 bases). Trimming cost V 2 bases and J 5 bases, with 12 bases left between them. Germline CDR1 SGHRS, CDR2 YFSETQ. The CDR3 runs 14 residues. The CDR3 here is CASSFRQLEDTQYF. The CDR3 bases are TGCGCCAGCAGCTTTCGACAGTTAGAAGATACGCAGTATTTT. Full variable domain (remainder filled in from reference TRBV5-1 and TRBJ2-3): KAGVTQTPRYLIKTRGQQVTLSCSPISGHRSVSWYQQTPGQGLQFLFEYFSETQRNKGNFPGRFSGRQFSNSRSEMNVSTLELGDSALYLCASSFRQLEDTQYFGPGTRLTVL.

V gene TRBV2 combines with J gene TRBJ1-2, with no clear D. V shed 4 bases and J shed 4 bases, with 10 bases lying between them. There are 13 residues in the CDR3. Germline assignment: CDR1 SNHLY and CDR2 FYNNEI. This CDR3 is CASSVTGFYGYTF. The CDR3 coding sequence is TGTGCCAGCAGTGTTACGGGGTTCTATGGCTACACCTTC.

This clone has only one observation. The chain recombines TRBV11-2 with TRBJ1-2, with D perhaps TRBD1 (5 bases). CDR1 SGHAT and CDR2 FQNNGV come from the germline V gene. There are 15 residues in the CDR3. Trimming pared 5 bases from V and 3 bases from J, leaving 16 bases between. In nucleotides, the CDR3 is TGTGCCAGCAGCGGGGGAGGAAGGGGTTACTATGGCTACACCTTC. This gives the protein CASSGGGRGYYGYTF. Full variable domain (remainder filled in from reference TRBV11-2 and TRBJ1-2): EAGVAQSPRYKIIEKRQSVAFWCNPISGHATLYWYQQILGQGPKLLIQFQNNGVVDDSQLPKDRFSAERLKGVDSTLKIQPAKLEDSAVYLCASSGGGRGYYGYTFGSGTRLTVV.

The chain has TRBV10-2 and TRBJ2-7, with a weak D call TRBD1 (5 bases). CDR3 size: 13 residues. Looked up from germline, CDR1 is WSHSY and CDR2 is SAAADI. Trimming pared 4 bases from V and 4 bases from J, leaving 11 bases between. CDR3 protein: CASSANTGYEQYF. CDR3 nucleotides: TGCGCCAGCAGTGCGAACACAGGTTACGAGCAGTACTTC.

The V gene is TRBV19, the J gene TRBJ2-3; D is unresolved. The CDR3 runs to 13 residues. V dropped 5 bases and J dropped 0 bases, with 6 bases sitting between them. Germline CDR1 is LNHDA and CDR2 is SQIVND (reference sequence). CDR3: CASSEASTDTQYF. The CDR3 nucleotides read TGTGCCAGTAGTGAAGCTAGCACAGATACGCAGTATTTT.